This T cell receptor (beta chain) originates from a study of memory B cells and T cells in multiple sclerosis. Separate sequencing covered autoproliferating (CFSE-dim) and non-proliferating (CFSE-high) T cells from stimulus-free culture. Cultures began with fewer than 5.5x10^7 CFSE-labeled PBMCs, unstimulated for more than 6 days, with replicate wells pooled. Note on this clone: What it binds is unknown.

Method: immunoSEQ multiplex PCR; TCRdb's copy keeps in-frame clones and lacks some. Seen here are 40,000 to 50,000 clones, roughly 82% observed once, and the top ten hold 1% to 1.3%. General observations from the study: Compartments had unequal clone-set sizes, affecting shared clonotype counts.

The receptor was derived from a human donor with multiple sclerosis. The sample comprised PBMCs from blood kept in culture.

The CDR3 nucleotides are TGCGCCAGCAGCTTGTCAGGATCCTCTGGAAACACCATATATTTT. Residues: CASSLSGSSGNTIYF. This chain joins TRBV5-1 and TRBJ1-3; no clear D. The germline CDR1 and CDR2 sequences are SGHRS and YFSETQ. Trimming cost V 1 base and J 0 bases, with 8 bases left between them. The CDR3 length is 15 residues.